This T cell receptor (beta chain) was recorded in a study of early T cells in non-severe SARS-CoV-2 infection listed by TCRdb under 2021. About the study as a whole: Because TCR sequencing relied on bulk RNA taken from unsorted whole blood, pairing of alpha and beta chains was not possible.

The CDR3, from cysteine to phenylalanine, totals 13 residues. The retained sequence is limited to the CDR3, 39 bases, with the frame set at the first base. The junction carries 14 bases between V and J, which are trimmed by 8 bases and 6 bases respectively. CDR1 and CDR2 were assigned from the germline V gene (reference sequence) as MNHEY and SMNVEV. A word on this clonotype: Its specific antigen is unknown. Base quality data are lacking; no much larger clone is found one base away.

The paper's findings and limits, for the study overall: VDJdb matching was skewed toward anti-spike CD8 responses and likely underestimated virus-specific expansions by missing private and CD4 specificities.

Library generation was performed with 5' RACE. Instrument on record: NextSeq 500. In the TCR library protocol, unique molecular identifiers were attached to individual cDNA molecules to correct for PCR bias and sequencing error. TCR alpha and beta chains were both sequenced, and the abundances of alpha and beta sequences in each sample were closely correlated with each other. The paper's data handling went like this. V gene, J gene and CDR3 annotation of TCR sequences was performed with Decombinator V4. TCRs were defined as expanded if a significant change between any two time points was detected under a Poisson model with p below 0.0001. Abundances of TCRs were expressed as counts per million after normalisation to the total number of TCRs sequenced in each sample. MAIT TCRs were defined by TRAV1-2 paired with TRAJ12, TRAJ20 or TRAJ33, and iNKT TCRs by TRAV10 paired with TRAJ18. VDJdb, accessed 1 November 2021, was searched for CMV, EBV and SARS-CoV-2 annotated TCRs, excluding TCRs annotated for multiple antigens. Starting from the raw public reads, TCRdb applied fastp trimming at Q25, assembled clones with MiXCR and retained in-frame beta chains. Entries that share a CDR3 protein sequence are merged under the most common genes and DNA. None of the V and J calls come from the authors' own analysis; TCRdb made them. Present in this sample are some 66,000 distinct CDR3 sequences, approximately 9.1% of which were seen just once. The ten most abundant clones make up roughly 3% of the sample.

The study was a case-control design nested within a healthcare worker cohort in London, UK, with weekly nasopharyngeal swab PCR tests and blood sampling. Healthcare workers were enrolled in the week of the UK lockdown, from 23 to 31 March 2020, and were followed every week for up to roughly 15 weeks. This receptor was obtained from an adult who was a healthcare worker with PCR-confirmed SARS-CoV-2 infection or an uninfected control (not recorded which). Input material: whole blood. Here the chain combines TRBV27 and TRBJ1-5, and TRBD1 may be the D gene, going by 6 matching bases. The CDR3: CASWGQGTQPQHF. The DNA sequence is as follows: TGTGCCAGCTGGGGGCAGGGTACTCAGCCCCAGCATTTT.